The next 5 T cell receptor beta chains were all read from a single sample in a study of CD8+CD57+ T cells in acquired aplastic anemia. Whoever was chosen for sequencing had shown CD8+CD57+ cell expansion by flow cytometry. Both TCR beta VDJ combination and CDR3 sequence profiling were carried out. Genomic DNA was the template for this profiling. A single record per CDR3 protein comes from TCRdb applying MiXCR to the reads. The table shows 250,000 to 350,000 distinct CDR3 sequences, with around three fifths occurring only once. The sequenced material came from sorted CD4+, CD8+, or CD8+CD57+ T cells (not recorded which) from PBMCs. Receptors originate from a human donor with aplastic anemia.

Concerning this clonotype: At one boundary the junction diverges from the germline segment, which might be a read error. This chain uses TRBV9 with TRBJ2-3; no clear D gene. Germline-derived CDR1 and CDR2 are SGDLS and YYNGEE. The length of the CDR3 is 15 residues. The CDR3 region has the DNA TGTGCCAGCAGCACCGGACCCGGACGCGCAGATGCGCAGTATTTT. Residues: CASSTGPGRADAQYF.

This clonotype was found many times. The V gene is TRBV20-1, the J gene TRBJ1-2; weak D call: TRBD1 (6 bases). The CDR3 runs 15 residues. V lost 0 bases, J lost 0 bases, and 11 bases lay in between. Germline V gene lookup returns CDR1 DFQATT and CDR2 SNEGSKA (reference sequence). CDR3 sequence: CSARDRRGSNYGYTF. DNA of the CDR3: TGCAGTGCTAGAGATCGCAGGGGTTCTAACTATGGCTACACCTTC.

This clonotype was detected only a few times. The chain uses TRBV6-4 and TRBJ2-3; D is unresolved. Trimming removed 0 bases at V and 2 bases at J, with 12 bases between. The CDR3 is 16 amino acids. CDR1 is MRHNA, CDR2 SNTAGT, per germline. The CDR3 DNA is TGTGCCAGCAGTGACTCTGTGGGATCATCCACAGATACGCAGTATTTT. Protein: CASSDSVGSSTDTQYF.

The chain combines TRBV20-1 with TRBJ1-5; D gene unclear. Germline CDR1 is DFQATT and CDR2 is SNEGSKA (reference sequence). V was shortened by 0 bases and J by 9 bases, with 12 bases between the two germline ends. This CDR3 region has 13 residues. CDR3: CSARDLVLGPQHF. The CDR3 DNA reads TGCAGTGCTAGAGATCTGGTCTTAGGGCCCCAGCATTTT.

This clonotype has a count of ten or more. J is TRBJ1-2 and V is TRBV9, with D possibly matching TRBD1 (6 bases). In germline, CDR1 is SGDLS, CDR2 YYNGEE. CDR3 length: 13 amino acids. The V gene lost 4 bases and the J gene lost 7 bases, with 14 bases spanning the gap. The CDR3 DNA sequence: TGTGCCAGCAGCCCAGACACCAGGGGTGGCTACACCTTC. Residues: CASSPDTRGGYTF.